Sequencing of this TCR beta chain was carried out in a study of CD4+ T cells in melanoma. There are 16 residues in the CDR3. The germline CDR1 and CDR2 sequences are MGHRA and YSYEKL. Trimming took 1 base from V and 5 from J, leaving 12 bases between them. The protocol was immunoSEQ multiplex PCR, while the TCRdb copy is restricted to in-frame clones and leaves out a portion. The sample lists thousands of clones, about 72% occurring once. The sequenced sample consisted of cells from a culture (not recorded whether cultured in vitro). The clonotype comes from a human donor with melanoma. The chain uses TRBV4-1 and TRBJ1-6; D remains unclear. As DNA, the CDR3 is TGCGCCAGCAGCCAAGGCATAAGGGTCGATAATTCACCCCTCCACTTT. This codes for CASSQGIRVDNSPLHF.